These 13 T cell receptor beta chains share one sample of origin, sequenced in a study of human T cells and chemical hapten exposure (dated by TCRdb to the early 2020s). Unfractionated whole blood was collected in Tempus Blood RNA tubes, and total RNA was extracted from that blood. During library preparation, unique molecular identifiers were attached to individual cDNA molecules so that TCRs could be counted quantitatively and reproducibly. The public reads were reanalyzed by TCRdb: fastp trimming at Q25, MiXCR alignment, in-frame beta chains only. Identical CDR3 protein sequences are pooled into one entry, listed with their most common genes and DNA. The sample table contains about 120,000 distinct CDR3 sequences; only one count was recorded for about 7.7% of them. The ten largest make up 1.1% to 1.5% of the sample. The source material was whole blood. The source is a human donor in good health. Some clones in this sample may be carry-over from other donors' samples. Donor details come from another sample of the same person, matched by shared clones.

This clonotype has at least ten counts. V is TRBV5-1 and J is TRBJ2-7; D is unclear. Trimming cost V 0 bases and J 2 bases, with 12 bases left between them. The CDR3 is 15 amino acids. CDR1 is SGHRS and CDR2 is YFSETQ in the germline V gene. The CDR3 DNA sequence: TGCGCCAGCAGCTTGGTGTCTGACAATACCTACGAGCAGTACTTC. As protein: CASSLVSDNTYEQYF.

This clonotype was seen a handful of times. The CDR3 DNA reads TGCAGCGTTGATAGGGCGACAGATACGCAGTATTTT. Protein: CSVDRATDTQYF. The rearrangement joins TRBV29-1 to TRBJ2-3, with D uncertain. CDR3 size: 12 residues. The V gene's germline CDR1 is SQVTM and CDR2 ANQGSEA. Trimming removed 3 bases from V and 3 bases from J, with 7 bases in between.

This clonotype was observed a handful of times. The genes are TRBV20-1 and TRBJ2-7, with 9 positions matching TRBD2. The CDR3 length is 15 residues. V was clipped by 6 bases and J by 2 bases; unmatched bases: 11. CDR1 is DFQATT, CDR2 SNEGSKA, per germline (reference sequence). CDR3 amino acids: CSAETELAGTYEQYF. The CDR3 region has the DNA TGCAGTGCCGAAACGGAACTAGCGGGCACCTACGAGCAGTACTTC.

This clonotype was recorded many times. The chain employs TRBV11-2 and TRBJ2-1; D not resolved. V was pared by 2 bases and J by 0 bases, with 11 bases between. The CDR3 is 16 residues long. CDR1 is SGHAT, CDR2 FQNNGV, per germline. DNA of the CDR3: TGTGCCAGCAGCTTAACCCGAGATAGCTCCTACAATGAGCAGTTCTTC. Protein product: CASSLTRDSSYNEQFF. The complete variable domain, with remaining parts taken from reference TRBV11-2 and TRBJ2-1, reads EAGVAQSPRYKIIEKRQSVAFWCNPISGHATLYWYQQILGQGPKLLIQFQNNGVVDDSQLPKDRFSAERLKGVDSTLKIQPAKLEDSAVYLCASSLTRDSSYNEQFFGPGTRLTVL.

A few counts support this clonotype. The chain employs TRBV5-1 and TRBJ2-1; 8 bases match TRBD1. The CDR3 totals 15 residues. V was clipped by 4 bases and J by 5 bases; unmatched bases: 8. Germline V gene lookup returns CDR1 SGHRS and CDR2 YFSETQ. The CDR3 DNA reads TGCGCCAGCAGCGCCCGACAGGGGCCAAACAATGAGCAGTTCTTC. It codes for CASSARQGPNNEQFF.

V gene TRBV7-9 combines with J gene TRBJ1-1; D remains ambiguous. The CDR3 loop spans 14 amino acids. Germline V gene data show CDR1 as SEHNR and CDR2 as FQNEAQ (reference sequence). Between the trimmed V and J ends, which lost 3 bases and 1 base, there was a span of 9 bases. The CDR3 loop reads CASSFSRTNTEAFF. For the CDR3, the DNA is TGTGCCAGCAGCTTTTCGAGGACGAACACTGAAGCTTTCTTT. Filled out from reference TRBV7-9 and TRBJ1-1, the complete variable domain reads DTGVSQNPRHKITKRGQNVTFRCDPISEHNRLYWYRQTLGQGPEFLTYFQNEAQLEKSRLLSDRFSAERPKGSFSTLEIQRTEQGDSAMYLCASSFSRTNTEAFFGQGTRLTVV.

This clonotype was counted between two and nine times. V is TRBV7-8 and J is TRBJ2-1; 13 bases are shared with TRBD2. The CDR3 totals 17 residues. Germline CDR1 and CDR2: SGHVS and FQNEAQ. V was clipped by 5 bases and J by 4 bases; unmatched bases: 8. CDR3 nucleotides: TGTGCCAGCAGCCGCGGCGAGGGACTAGCGGGGTACAATGAGCAGTTCTTC. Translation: CASSRGEGLAGYNEQFF.

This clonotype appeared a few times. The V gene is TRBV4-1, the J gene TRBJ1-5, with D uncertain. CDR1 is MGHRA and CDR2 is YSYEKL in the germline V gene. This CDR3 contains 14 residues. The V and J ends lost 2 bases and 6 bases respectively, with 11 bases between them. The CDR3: CASSQQGLGQPQHF. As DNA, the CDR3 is TGCGCCAGCAGCCAACAAGGGTTAGGTCAGCCCCAGCATTTT.

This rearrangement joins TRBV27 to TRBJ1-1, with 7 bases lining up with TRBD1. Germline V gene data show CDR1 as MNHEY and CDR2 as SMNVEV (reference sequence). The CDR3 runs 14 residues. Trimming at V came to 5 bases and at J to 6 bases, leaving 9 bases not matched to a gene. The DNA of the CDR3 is TGTGCCAGCAGTCCGGGACAGCTGCTCCCTGAAGCTTTCTTT. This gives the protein CASSPGQLLPEAFF.

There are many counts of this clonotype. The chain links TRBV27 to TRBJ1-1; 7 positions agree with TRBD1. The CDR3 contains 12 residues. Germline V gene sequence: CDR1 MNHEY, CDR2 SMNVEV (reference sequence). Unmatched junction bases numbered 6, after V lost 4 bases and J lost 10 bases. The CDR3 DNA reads TGTGCCAGCAGTTCGTTTACAGGGGCAGCTTTCTTT. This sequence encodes CASSSFTGAAFF.

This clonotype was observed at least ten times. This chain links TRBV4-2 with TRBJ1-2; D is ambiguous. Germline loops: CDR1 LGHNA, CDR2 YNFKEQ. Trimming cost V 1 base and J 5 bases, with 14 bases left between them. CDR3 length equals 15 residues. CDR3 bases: TGTGCCAGCAGCCAAGGGGTCGACGGTTCGTATGGCTACACCTTC. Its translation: CASSQGVDGSYGYTF.

The CDR3 reads CANSSGRLAVQETQYF. CDR3 bases: TGTGCCAACAGCTCCGGTCGACTAGCGGTCCAAGAGACCCAGTACTTC. The chain combines TRBV12-3 or TRBV12-4 with TRBJ2-5; 9 bases map to TRBD2. The length of the CDR3 is 16 residues. The ends lost 10 bases at V and 1 base at J; junction bases unmatched: 13.

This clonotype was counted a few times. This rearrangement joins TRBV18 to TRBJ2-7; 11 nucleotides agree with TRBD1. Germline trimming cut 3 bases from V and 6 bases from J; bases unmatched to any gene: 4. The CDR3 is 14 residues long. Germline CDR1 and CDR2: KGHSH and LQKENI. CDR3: CASSPPDRGREQYF. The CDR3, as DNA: TGTGCCAGCTCACCCCCGGACAGGGGGCGCGAGCAGTACTTC.